The subject of this entry is one TCR beta chain. In the original analysis: By means of reference gene primer amplification, nucleated cell counts were estimated. Sequenced by immunoSEQ multiplex PCR; TCRdb stores in-frame clones only, minus some. V and J calls and clone size are copied from that table; D and trimming were computed from the DNA. The top ten hold around 8.3% of the sample, which has more than 55,000 clones, more than 80% seen once. The sample is drawn from a study of blood T cell repertoires in COVID-19. Study details: Some COVID-19 samples were acute and others convalescent; all came from the United States, Italy and Spain. Sources were T cells, B-cell-depleted T cells, or PBMCs; the material itself was cDNA or gDNA.

Sequencing was performed on peripheral blood. This receptor was obtained from a human donor with active COVID-19. The donor label of this sample is uncertain.

The DNA for the CDR3 is TGTGCCACCAGCAGAGATCCAACAGGGTACACAGATACGCAGTATTTT. It codes for CATSRDPTGYTDTQYF. The chain combines TRBV15 with TRBJ2-3; weak D call: TRBD1 (6 bases). V was trimmed by 0 bases and J by 2 bases, leaving 12 bases between them. The length of the CDR3 is 16 residues. Germline CDR1 LNHNV, CDR2 YYDKDF (reference sequence).